The sequence of this T cell receptor beta chain was determined in a study of blood T cell repertoires in COVID-19 (TCRdb year 2020). Regarding the study in general: The collaborator samples originated in the United States, Italy and Spain and spanned the acute and convalescent phases of COVID-19. The material from the prospective study consisted of cDNA or gDNA derived from T cells, B-cell-depleted T cells, or PBMCs. Deeply sampled blood TCRbeta repertoires from subjects exposed to, actively infected with, or recovered from COVID-19 were included in the dataset. The repertoires were made available in a free public database intended to serve as a resource for research on the immune response to SARS-CoV-2. The samples were drawn from two sources: the first 160 participants of the ongoing ImmuneRACE study, and 1,254 subjects contributed by 6 global collaborators. Nearly every sample came with metadata listing a de-identified subject ID, COVID-19 status, age in years and sex. Where available, HLA class I and class II types were obtained from metadata supplied by the sample provider rather than from assay-based typing. Overall study outcomes, separate from this receptor: Clinical and demographic metadata were provided uncurated, with the amount varying by source and participant.

CDR1 is given as MNHEY and CDR2 as SMNVEV, both from the germline V gene (reference sequence). The junction shows trimming of 5 bases on V and 8 bases on J, and the gene matches do not reach 6 bases of it. From its cysteine to its phenylalanine, the CDR3 spans 13 amino acids. The sequence is cut down to CDR3 DNA, 39 bases in frame from base 1. Whole blood was collected in K2EDTA tubes by collaborating institutions according to the institutions' own protocols. For TCRbeta analysis, collaborators shipped samples as frozen whole blood, isolated PBMCs, or DNA extracted from either of those sample types. TCRbeta CDR3 regions were amplified from genomic DNA using the immunoSEQ Assay, a bias-controlled multiplex PCR. As for the original processing: The number of nucleated cells in each sample was estimated from the amplification of reference gene primers within the assay. To quantify the absolute abundance of each unique TCRbeta CDR3 rearrangement, sequence reads were collapsed and filtered. For each sample, productive Simpson clonality was calculated by taking the square root of Simpson's diversity index across productive rearrangements. TCRdb mirrors the immuneACCESS table, restricted to in-frame sequences. Some clones are absent from its copies; in checked studies, under half trace to an unresolved V gene, and the reason for the others is unknown. The D gene and trimming were derived from the DNA, and the V and J assignments and clone size from that table. For this sample there are about 180,000 clones; around 85% appear just once. The ten largest make up about 20% of the sample.

The sample holds a few counts of this clone. Which antigen it targets is not known. The input lacks base qualities; no much larger clone sits a single base away. Rearrangement joined TRBV27 to TRBJ1-1; TRBD1 lines up with 9 middle nucleotides. Sequenced sample: peripheral blood. The sequence derives from a man in his sixties or seventies with active or convalescent COVID-19. The CDR3 corresponds to CASSATGGGEAFF. The DNA sequence reads TGTGCCAGCAGTGCGACAGGGGGTGGAGAAGCTTTCTTT.